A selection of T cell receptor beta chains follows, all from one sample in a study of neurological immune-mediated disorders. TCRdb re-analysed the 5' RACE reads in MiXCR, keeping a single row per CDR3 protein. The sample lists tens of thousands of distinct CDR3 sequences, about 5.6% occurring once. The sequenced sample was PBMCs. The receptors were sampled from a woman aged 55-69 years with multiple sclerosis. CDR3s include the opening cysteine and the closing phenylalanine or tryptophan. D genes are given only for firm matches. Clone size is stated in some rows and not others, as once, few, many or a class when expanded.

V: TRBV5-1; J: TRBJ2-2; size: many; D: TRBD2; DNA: TGCGCCAGCAGTCAAACCGGGACTAGCGCCGGGGAGCTGTTTTTT; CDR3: CASSQTGTSAGELFF
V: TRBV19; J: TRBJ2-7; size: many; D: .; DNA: TGTGCCAGTAGTACAAGACAGGAGCAGTACTTC; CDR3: CASSTRQEQYF
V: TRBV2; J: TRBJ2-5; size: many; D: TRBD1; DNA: TGTGCCACTGACAGGGCCCAAAGTGGAGAGACCCAGTACTTC; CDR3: CATDRAQSGETQYF
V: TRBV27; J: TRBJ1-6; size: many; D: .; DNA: TGTGCCAGCACAATCGGACGGTCACCCCTCCACTTT; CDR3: CASTIGRSPLHF
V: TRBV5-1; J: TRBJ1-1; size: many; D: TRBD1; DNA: TGCGCCAGCAGCTTGGCGGACAGGGCTGAAGCTTTCTTT; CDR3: CASSLADRAEAFF
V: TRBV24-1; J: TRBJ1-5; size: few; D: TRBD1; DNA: TGTGCCACCAGTGATTGGGGGACAGGGAGCAATCAGCCCCAGCATTTT; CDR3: CATSDWGTGSNQPQHF
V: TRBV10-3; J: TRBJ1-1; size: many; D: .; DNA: TGTGCCATCAGCGACCCAGGGGATTTAGCTGAAGCTTTCTTT; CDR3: CAISDPGDLAEAFF
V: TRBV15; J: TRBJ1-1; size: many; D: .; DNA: TGTGCCACCAGCAGAGATTTGAAGGGAGCCGACACTGAAGCTTTCTTT; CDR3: CATSRDLKGADTEAFF
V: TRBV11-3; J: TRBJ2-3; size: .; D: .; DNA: TGTGCCAGCAGCTTAGATGGACATTCCACAGATACGCAGTATTTT; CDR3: CASSLDGHSTDTQYF
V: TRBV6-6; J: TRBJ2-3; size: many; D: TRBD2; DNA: TGTGCCAGCTTCCCGGGGGGGACCACAGATACGCAGTATTTT; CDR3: CASFPGGTTDTQYF
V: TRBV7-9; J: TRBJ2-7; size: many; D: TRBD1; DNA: TGTGCCAGCAGCCGGGACAGCTCCTACGAGCAGTACTTC; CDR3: CASSRDSSYEQYF
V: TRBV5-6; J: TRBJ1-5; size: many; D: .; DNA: TGTGCCAGCAGCTTGAGGACGGGGGCCGTGGTCCAGCCCCAGCATTTT; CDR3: CASSLRTGAVVQPQHF
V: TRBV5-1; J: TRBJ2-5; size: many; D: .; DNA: TGCGCCAGCAGCCCCTACGGGTCCCAAGAGACCCAGTACTTC; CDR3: CASSPYGSQETQYF
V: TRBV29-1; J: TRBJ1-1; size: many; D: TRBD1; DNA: TGCAGCGTCGCTCGGGCAGGGGGCTATGAAGCTTTCTTT; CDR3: CSVARAGGYEAFF
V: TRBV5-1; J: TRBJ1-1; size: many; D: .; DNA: TGCGCCAGCAGCTTAAAGGGGGGAGGTGAAGCTTTCTTT; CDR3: CASSLKGGGEAFF
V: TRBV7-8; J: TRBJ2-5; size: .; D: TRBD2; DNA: TGTGCCAGCAACTTAGCGGGGGGGCAAGAGACCCAGTACTTC; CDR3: CASNLAGGQETQYF
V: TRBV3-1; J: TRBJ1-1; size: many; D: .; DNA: TGTGCCAGCAGCCAAGATCAGGCAGGACAAGCTTTCTTT; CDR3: CASSQDQAGQAFF
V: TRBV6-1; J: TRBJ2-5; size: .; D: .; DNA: TGTGCCAGCAGTGAAGGAGGCGTGGGAGAGACCCAGTACTTC; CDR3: CASSEGGVGETQYF
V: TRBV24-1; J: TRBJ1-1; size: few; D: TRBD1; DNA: TGTGCCACCAGTGACCTGACAGGGGGAATCGAGGTAAGGCTGAACACTGAAGCTTTCTTT; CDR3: CATSDLTGGIEVRLNTEAFF
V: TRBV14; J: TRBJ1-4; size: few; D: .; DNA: TGTGCCAGCAGCCAAGACAGGGGTACTAATGAAAAACTGTTTTTT; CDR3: CASSQDRGTNEKLFF
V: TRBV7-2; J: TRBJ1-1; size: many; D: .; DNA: TGTGCCAGCAGCTTAACCTTCAGGGGAGAGACTGAAGCTTTCTTT; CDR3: CASSLTFRGETEAFF
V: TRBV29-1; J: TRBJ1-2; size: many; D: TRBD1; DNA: TGCAGCGAAAAAACGGACAGGGCGGGCTACACCTTC; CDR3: CSEKTDRAGYTF
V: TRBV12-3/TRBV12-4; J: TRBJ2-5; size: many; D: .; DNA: TGTGCCAGCAGGGATCGGGTCTCACAAGAGACCCAGTACTTC; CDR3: CASRDRVSQETQYF
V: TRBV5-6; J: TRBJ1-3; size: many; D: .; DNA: TGTGCCAGCAGCATGACATCTAGCTCTGGAAACACCATATATTTT; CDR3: CASSMTSSSGNTIYF
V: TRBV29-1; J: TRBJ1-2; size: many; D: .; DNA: TGCAGCGTTGAAGTGGGGGGTGGGGATGGCTACACCTTC; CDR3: CSVEVGGGDGYTF
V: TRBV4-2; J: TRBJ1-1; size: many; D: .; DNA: TGTGCCAGCAGCCAAGTTCGGCAGGGGAACACTGAAGCTTTCTTT; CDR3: CASSQVRQGNTEAFF
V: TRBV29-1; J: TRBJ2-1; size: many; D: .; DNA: TGCAGCGTTGAGATCTTAGGGGATGAGCAGTTCTTC; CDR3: CSVEILGDEQFF
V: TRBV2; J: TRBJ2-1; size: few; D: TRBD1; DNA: TGTGCCAGCAGAACGCGGACAGGTTACAATGAGCAGTTCTTC; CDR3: CASRTRTGYNEQFF
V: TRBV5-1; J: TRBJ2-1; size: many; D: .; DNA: TGCGCCAGCAGCTCCACTAGAAGGGGCGAGCAGTTCTTC; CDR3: CASSSTRRGEQFF
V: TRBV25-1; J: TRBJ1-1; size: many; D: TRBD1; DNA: TGTGCCAGCATCCCCGGGGACAGGAACACTGAAGCTTTCTTT; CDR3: CASIPGDRNTEAFF
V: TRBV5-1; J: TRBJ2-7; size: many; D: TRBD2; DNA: TGCGCCAGCAGCGGGGGGAGGGCGGCCTACGAGCAGTACTTC; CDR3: CASSGGRAAYEQYF
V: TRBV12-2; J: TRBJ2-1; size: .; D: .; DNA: TGTGCAAGTCGCTTAGAGGGGACAGGCGGGGAAACACAGAATGAGCAGTTCTTC; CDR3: CASRLEGTGGETQNEQFF
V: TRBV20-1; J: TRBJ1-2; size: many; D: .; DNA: TGCAGTGCTCGTCTTAAGGGGGTTGGTTATGGCTACACCTTC; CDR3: CSARLKGVGYGYTF
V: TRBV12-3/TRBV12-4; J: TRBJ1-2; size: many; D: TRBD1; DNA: TGTGCCAGCAGCCCATGGACAGGAGAGTATGGCTACACCTTC; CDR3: CASSPWTGEYGYTF
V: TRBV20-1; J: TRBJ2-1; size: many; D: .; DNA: TGCAGTGCTAGGTTTTTCCTAGCCGACGATGAGCAGTTCTTC; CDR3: CSARFFLADDEQFF
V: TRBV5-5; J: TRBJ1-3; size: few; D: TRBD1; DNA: TGTGCCAGCAGCTTGGTCACAGGGGGCACTGGAAACACCATATATTTT; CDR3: CASSLVTGGTGNTIYF
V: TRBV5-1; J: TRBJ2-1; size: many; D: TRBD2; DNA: TGCGCCAGCAGCTTGGGACTAGCGGTGGATGAGCAGTTCTTC; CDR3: CASSLGLAVDEQFF
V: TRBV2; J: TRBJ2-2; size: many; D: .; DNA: TGTGCCAGCCGCGGACTGGGGGACACCGGGGAGCTGTTTTTT; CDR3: CASRGLGDTGELFF
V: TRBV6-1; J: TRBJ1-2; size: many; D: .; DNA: TGTGCCAGCAGTGAAGACGGCCGAGTAGCTAACTATGGCTACACCTTC; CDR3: CASSEDGRVANYGYTF
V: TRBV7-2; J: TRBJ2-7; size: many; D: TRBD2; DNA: TGTGCCAGCAGCGGGCGGGGGGGGGCCGCCTACGAGCAGTACTTC; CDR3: CASSGRGGAAYEQYF
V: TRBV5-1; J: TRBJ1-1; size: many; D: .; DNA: TGCGCCAGCAGCTTGGTTCGGGGGTCTGAAGCTTTCTTT; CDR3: CASSLVRGSEAFF
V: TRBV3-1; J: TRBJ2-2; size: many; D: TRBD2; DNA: TGTGCCAGCAGCCACTCAACTAGCGGCCTCACCGGGGAGCTGTTTTTT; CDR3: CASSHSTSGLTGELFF
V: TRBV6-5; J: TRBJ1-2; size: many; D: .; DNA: TGTGCCAGCTACAGAAACGTTAACTATGGCTACACCTTC; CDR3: CASYRNVNYGYTF
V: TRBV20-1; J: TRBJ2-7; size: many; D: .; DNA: TGCAGTGCTAGGGGAAACAGGGCCCCCAGGATCTACGAGCAGTACTTC; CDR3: CSARGNRAPRIYEQYF
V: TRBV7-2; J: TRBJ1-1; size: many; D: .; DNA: TGTGCCAGCAGCCGGGGACCTGAAGCTTTCTTT; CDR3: CASSRGPEAFF
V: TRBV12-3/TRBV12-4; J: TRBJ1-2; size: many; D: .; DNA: TGTGCCAGCAGTTTACTCCGGGCCCCTAAAGGAGGCTACACCTTC; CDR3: CASSLLRAPKGGYTF
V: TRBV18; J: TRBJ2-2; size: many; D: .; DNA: TGTGCCAGCTCACCACTCGGGGACGGACTATCGAACACCGGGGAGCTGTTTTTT; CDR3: CASSPLGDGLSNTGELFF
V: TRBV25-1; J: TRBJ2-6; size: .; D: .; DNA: TGTGCCAGCAGTGCTACAGGAATCTCTGGGGCCAACGTCCTGACTTTC; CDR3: CASSATGISGANVLTF
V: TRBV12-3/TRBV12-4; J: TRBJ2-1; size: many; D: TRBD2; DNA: TGTGCCAGCAGTTTAGCCCCTTCGGGGCTAGCGGGGGGGGAGCAGTTCTTC; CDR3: CASSLAPSGLAGGEQFF
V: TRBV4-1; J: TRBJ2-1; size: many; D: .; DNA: TGCGCCAGCAGCCAAGTGACAGTAAACAATGAGCAGTTCTTC; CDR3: CASSQVTVNNEQFF